One sample yielded the 32 T cell receptor beta chains listed below, sequenced in a study of blood T cells in healthy people across ages. Combining a sample-barcoded 5' primer with a J-beta primer mix, a second PCR ran for 7 to 11 cycles. TCRdb re-called the 5' RACE reads with MiXCR, one entry per CDR3 protein. The sample holds around 1,000,000 distinct CDR3 sequences, approximately 25% seen once. These data were also reused for a study on T cells of mothers and their children.

The material sequenced was blood. The receptors originated from a girl aged 2-10 years in good health.

This CDR3 is CASSHSRLAGVNEQFF. The CDR3 DNA reads as TGCGCCAGCAGCCATTCTCGACTAGCGGGGGTTAATGAGCAGTTCTTC. The chain uses TRBV4-3 and TRBJ2-1, with 12 bases identical to TRBD2. This CDR3 spans 16 amino acids. The germline V gene has CDR1 LGHNA and CDR2 YSLEER. V shed 3 bases and J 7 bases; nucleotides not matched to a gene: 7.

This chain connects TRBV5-1 to TRBJ2-7; D uncertain. Trimming left V 1 base short and J 6 bases short, with 14 bases between. This CDR3 has 14 residues. Germline CDR1 is SGHRS and CDR2 is YFSETQ. The CDR3 coding sequence is TGCGCCAGCAGCTTGAAGGGCAACAGCCCCGAGCAGTACTTC. This codes for CASSLKGNSPEQYF.

This clonotype was observed a few times. This chain uses TRBV7-2 with TRBJ1-1, with a weak D call TRBD1 (5 bases). Germline-derived CDR1 and CDR2 are SGHTA and FQGNSA. The V gene lost 3 bases and the J gene lost 3 bases, with 11 bases spanning the gap. This CDR3 is 14 amino acids long. The CDR3 is CASSFWGVDTEAFF. CDR3 coding DNA: TGTGCCAGCAGCTTCTGGGGGGTTGACACTGAAGCTTTCTTT.

About this clonotype itself: Since no conserved phenylalanine or tryptophan closes the CDR3, a read error is the likely cause. This rearrangement joins TRBV12-3 or TRBV12-4 to TRBJ1-5, with D uncertain. This CDR3 spans 15 amino acids. Trimming pared 3 bases from V and 2 bases from J, leaving 11 bases between. Here the CDR3 DNA reads TGTGCCAGCAGTTTTTCCGGCGTTCGCAATCAGCCCCAGCATCTT. It is translated as CASSFSGVRNQPQHL.

The sample holds a few counts of this clonotype. The chain links TRBV4-3 to TRBJ1-1; no firm D call. The germline V gene has CDR1 LGHNA and CDR2 YSLEER. The germline V and J ends were trimmed by 1 base and 8 bases, with 8 bases remaining between them. This CDR3 is 12 amino acids long. CDR3 residues: CASSQGLEEAFF. Here the CDR3 DNA reads TGCGCCAGCAGCCAAGGGTTAGAAGAAGCTTTCTTT.

In the case of this clonotype: The junction shows a germline mismatch at one end, possibly a read error. The chain links TRBV25-1 to TRBJ2-1; 7 bases align to TRBD2. Germline CDR1 MGHDK, CDR2 SYGVNS. The CDR3 has 10 amino acids. The chain's CDR3 is CATRGREQCF. CDR3 nucleotides: TGTGCCACCCGAGGGAGGGAGCAGTGCTTC. The entire variable domain, with the rest obtained from reference TRBV25-1 and TRBJ2-1, is as follows: EADIYQTPRYLVIGTGKKITLECSQTMGHDKMYWYQQDPGMELHLIHYSYGVNSTEKGDLSSESTVSRIRTEHFPLTLESARPSHTSQYLCATRGREQCFGPGTRLTVL.

The V call is TRBV6-5, the J call TRBJ2-5; no clear D gene. TRBJ2-1 explains the end of the DNA better; the J call may be wrong. This CDR3 region has 17 residues. Looked up from germline, CDR1 is MNHEY and CDR2 is SVGAGI. CDR3 in DNA: TGTGCCAGCAGTTACTCCCCCCACTCTGGTCCCTACAATGAGCAGTTCTTC. This translates into CASSYSPHSGPYNEQFF.

This clonotype was found a few times. The chain links TRBV12-3 or TRBV12-4 to TRBJ2-1, with D uncertain. V lost 3 bases and J 12 bases, leaving 3 bases between the germline ends. The length of the CDR3 is 9 residues. The CDR3 region is CASSFRQFF. CDR3 coding DNA: TGTGCCAGCAGTTTTCGGCAGTTCTTC.

With regard to this clonotype: Germline is not matched at one junction end, which may reflect a read error. The chain is built from TRBV27 and TRBJ2-5, with TRBD2 identical over 13 bases. The CDR3 totals 14 residues. Germline V lookup: CDR1 MNHEY, CDR2 SMNVEV (reference sequence). CDR3 in amino acids: CASSSGTSGTEQYF. As DNA, the CDR3 is TGCGCCAGCAGTTCTGGGACTAGCGGGACTGAGCAGTACTTC.

The genes are TRBV9 and TRBJ2-3; maybe TRBD1 (6 bases). Germline V gene data show CDR1 as SGDLS and CDR2 as YYNGEE. The CDR3 covers 14 residues. Deletions cut 4 bases from V and 3 bases from J, with 12 bases between. CDR3: CASSSRTETDTQYF. DNA of the CDR3: TGTGCCAGCAGCTCTAGGACAGAAACAGATACGCAGTATTTT.

The chain recombines TRBV12-3 or TRBV12-4 with TRBJ2-1; 7 positions match TRBD2. The CDR3 runs 14 residues. V was clipped by 6 bases and J by 7 bases; unmatched bases: 9. The CDR3 sequence is CASRPEAGENEQFF. The DNA for the CDR3 is TGTGCCAGCAGGCCTGAGGCGGGGGAGAATGAGCAGTTCTTC.

V usage is TRBV4-2 and J usage is TRBJ2-7; the match to TRBD1 covers 8 bases. J was trimmed by 3 bases and V by 0 bases; bases with no gene match: 4. CDR1 LGHNA and CDR2 YNFKEQ come from the germline V gene. The CDR3 covers 15 residues. The CDR3 reads CASSQERDRIYEQYF. The CDR3 nucleotides read TGTGCCAGCAGCCAAGAAAGGGACAGGATCTACGAGCAGTACTTC.

This rearrangement joins TRBV25-1 to TRBJ1-2; possibly TRBD1 for D (6 bases). In germline, CDR1 is MGHDK, CDR2 SYGVNS. V dropped 5 bases and J dropped 3 bases, with 10 bases sitting between them. This CDR3 comprises 13 residues. Written as DNA, the CDR3 is TGTGCCAGCAGTCAGACAGGCTACTATGGCTACACCTTC. The encoded protein is CASSQTGYYGYTF.

The rearrangement joins TRBV4-1 to TRBJ2-2, with D unclear. This CDR3 contains 13 residues. CDR1 MGHRA and CDR2 YSYEKL come from the germline V gene. The ends were cut back, 5 bases at V and 4 bases at J, with 8 bases in the middle. The CDR3 loop is CASSTGPTGELFF. The CDR3, as DNA: TGCGCCAGCAGCACTGGCCCCACCGGGGAGCTGTTTTTT.

This clonotype has only one observation. V gene TRBV12-5 combines with J gene TRBJ2-6; TRBD1 matches 12 bases. CDR3 size: 18 residues. Germline CDR1 LGHNT, CDR2 FRNRAP. The ends lost 2 bases at V and 4 bases at J; junction bases unmatched: 6. The CDR3 spells CASGLSRDRGPGANVLTF. CDR3 sequence (DNA): TGTGCTAGTGGTTTGTCCCGGGACAGGGGGCCAGGGGCCAACGTCCTGACTTTC.

In this sample, this clonotype turned up a few times. This rearrangement joins TRBV29-1 to TRBJ2-5; D not certain. The assigned J gene may be wrong: the sequence end matches TRBJ2-7 better. CDR3 length equals 14 residues. The germline CDR1 and CDR2 sequences are SQVTM and ANQGSEA. CDR3 residues: CSVVENPNLYEQYF. CDR3 nucleotides: TGCAGCGTCGTGGAGAACCCGAACCTTTACGAGCAGTACTTC.

V gene TRBV20-1 combines with J gene TRBJ2-5, with D unresolved. Germline CDR1 and CDR2: DFQATT and SNEGSKA (reference sequence). This CDR3 has 13 amino acids. Trimming took off 7 bases at V and 5 bases at J, with 17 bases between the two ends. DNA of the CDR3: TGCAGTGGGGCCTATCAAACTCGGGAGACCCAGTACTTC. This codes for CSGAYQTRETQYF.

V gene TRBV5-6 combines with J gene TRBJ2-4; unclear D gene. CDR1 and CDR2 (germline): SGHDT, YYEEEE. Trimming cost V 1 base and J 7 bases, with 9 bases left between them. This CDR3 is built from 13 residues. In DNA form, the CDR3 reads TGTGCCAGCAGCTTGAAGATTGGCAACATTCAGTACTTC. It encodes CASSLKIGNIQYF.

The chain employs TRBV6-5 and TRBJ2-5; either TRBD1 or TRBD2 may fit D (5 bases each). The germline V and J ends were trimmed by 7 bases and 2 bases, with 17 bases remaining between them. The CDR3 sequence is 15 residues long. Germline V gene data show CDR1 as MNHEY and CDR2 as SVGAGI. Written as DNA, the CDR3 is TGTGCCAGCAAGGAGTTGGGACGGATACAAGAGACCCAGTACTTC. Translating gives CASKELGRIQETQYF.

The V gene is TRBV29-1, the J gene TRBJ1-2, with a weak D call TRBD1 (6 bases). Per the germline V gene, CDR1 is SQVTM and CDR2 is ANQGSEA. This CDR3 region has 14 residues. Deletions cut 6 bases from V and 6 bases from J, with 20 bases between. The CDR3 DNA reads as TGCAGCGTCCGGGGGGACACCCCGAGACATGGCTACACCTTC. As protein: CSVRGDTPRHGYTF.

This sequence joins TRBV12-3 or TRBV12-4 and TRBJ2-1; D gene unclear. CDR3 length equals 15 residues. V was cut by 8 bases and J by 0 bases, with 14 bases left in between. This CDR3 is CASRLSTSSYNEQFF. The CDR3 DNA reads TGTGCCAGCCGACTCAGCACGAGCTCCTACAATGAGCAGTTCTTC.

This clonotype appeared a few times. The chain uses TRBV20-1 and TRBJ2-5; D is ambiguous. The length of the CDR3 is 11 residues. With 7 bases removed from V and 1 base from J, the gap between germline ends came to 7 bases. Germline V lookup: CDR1 DFQATT, CDR2 SNEGSKA (reference sequence). CDR3: CSVRGQETQYF. CDR3 bases: TGCAGTGTGCGAGGCCAAGAGACCCAGTACTTC.

The genes are TRBV29-1 and TRBJ1-1, with unresolved D. V lost 6 bases and J lost 6, with 8 bases in between. This CDR3 is built from 10 residues. Per the germline V gene, CDR1 is SQVTM and CDR2 is ANQGSEA. CDR3 DNA sequence: TGCAGCGTAAATTTGGCTGAAGCTTTCTTT. Its protein is CSVNLAEAFF.

The chain carries TRBV7-2 and TRBJ2-3; TRBD2 might be the D (6 bases). Trimming left V 5 bases short and J 0 bases short, with 12 bases between. This CDR3 is 15 amino acids long. Germline CDR1 is SGHTA and CDR2 is FQGNSA. The CDR3 DNA follows: TGTGCCAGCAGCCCATGGGACTCGAGCACAGATACGCAGTATTTT. It is translated as CASSPWDSSTDTQYF. Drawing the rest from reference TRBV7-2 and TRBJ2-3, the complete variable domain is GAGVSQSPSNKVTEKGKDVELRCDPISGHTALYWYRQSLGQGLEFLIYFQGNSAPDKSGLPSDRFSAERTGGSVSTLTIQRTQQEDSAVYLCASSPWDSSTDTQYFGPGTRLTVL.

The chain carries TRBV6-5 and TRBJ1-3; maybe TRBD1 (6 bases). Germline CDR1 and CDR2: MNHEY and SVGAGI. V lost 6 bases to trimming and J lost 0 bases, with 12 bases between them. This CDR3 has 15 residues. CDR3 in amino acids: CASRDSQNSGNTIYF. The CDR3 bases are TGTGCCAGCAGGGACAGCCAGAACTCTGGAAACACCATATATTTT.

This clonotype was picked up a small number of times. V gene TRBV5-1 combines with J gene TRBJ2-1; D gene uncertain. Germline V gene data show CDR1 as SGHRS and CDR2 as YFSETQ. Trimming pared 0 bases from V and 5 bases from J, leaving 6 bases between. The CDR3 has 13 residues. CDR3 DNA: TGCGCCAGCAGCTTGGTATACGACAATGAGCAGTTCTTC. Translated, it gives CASSLVYDNEQFF.

This clonotype was recorded a few times. The V gene is TRBV29-1, the J gene TRBJ2-2; TRBD1 agrees at 9 bases. The CDR3 has 20 residues. Trimming removed 1 base from V and 0 bases from J; junction bases left unmatched: 15. The germline CDR1 and CDR2 sequences are SQVTM and ANQGSEA. The CDR3 spells CSVEGVRDRAHPTNTGELFF. CDR3 nucleotides: TGCAGCGTTGAAGGGGTTAGGGACAGGGCCCACCCGACGAACACCGGGGAGCTGTTTTTT.

The chain uses TRBV7-9 and TRBJ2-2; D is unclear. V shed 5 bases and J shed 0 bases, with 13 bases lying between them. CDR3 length equals 16 residues. Germline loops: CDR1 SEHNR, CDR2 FQNEAQ (reference sequence). Written as DNA, the CDR3 is TGTGCCAGCAGCAGGATAGGAGAGTCGAACACCGGGGAGCTGTTTTTT. Its protein is CASSRIGESNTGELFF.

This clonotype was counted a few times. The rearrangement uses TRBV4-2 and TRBJ2-5, with D unclear. The end of the DNA fits TRBJ2-1 better, so the J call may be wrong. Per the germline V gene, CDR1 is LGHNA and CDR2 is YNFKEQ. There are 12 residues in the CDR3. CDR3 coding DNA: TGTGCCAGCAGACCCGGATTCGGTGAGCAGTTCTTC. Its translation: CASRPGFGEQFF.

The V and J genes are TRBV3-1 and TRBJ2-5; 11 nucleotides agree with TRBD2. Trimming removed 2 bases from V and 2 bases from J; junction bases left unmatched: 4. Germline V gives CDR1 LGHDT, CDR2 YNNKEL (reference sequence). The CDR3 totals 16 residues. The CDR3 is CASSQFIAGGQETQYF. The CDR3 bases are TGTGCCAGCAGCCAATTTATAGCGGGGGGGCAAGAGACCCAGTACTTC.

Many counts were recorded for this clonotype. CDR3 region: CASSLGLEGEQYF. The CDR3 region has the DNA TGCGCCAGCAGCTTGGGACTGGAGGGCGAGCAGTACTTC. The chain recombines TRBV5-1 with TRBJ2-7; D is perhaps TRBD2 (6 bases). CDR3 length: 13 residues. V was trimmed by 0 bases and J by 6 bases, leaving 10 bases between them. CDR1 and CDR2 from the germline V gene are SGHRS and YFSETQ.

This clonotype was recorded a few times. The germline gene is not matched at one end of the junction; a read error may be the cause. The genes are TRBV6-6 and TRBJ1-1; D gene uncertain. Germline V gene data show CDR1 as MNHNY and CDR2 as SVGAGI (reference sequence). The CDR3 has 10 amino acids. DNA for the CDR3: TGTGCCAGTTTGAACGCTGAAGCTTTCTTT. Translation: CASLNAEAFF.